This is a list of T cell receptor beta chains from one sample in a study of CXCR3-negative and CXCR3-positive naive CD8 T cells. Following a re-call of the 5' RACE reads, TCRdb has one entry per CDR3 protein and lacks DNA. In all, the sample yields tens of thousands of distinct CDR3 sequences. The sequencing input was naive CXCR3- CD8+ T cells from blood. Receptors originate from a human donor in good health. Some clones in this sample may be carry-over from other donors' samples. Both conserved end residues are part of each CDR3.

CDR3 length	V gene	J gene	CDR3 protein
13	TRBV5-1	TRBJ1-1	CASAEGLNTEAFF
16	TRBV6-5	TRBJ1-1	CASSLGTGGTRTEAFF
16	TRBV29-1	TRBJ2-7	CSVELSGTGEQYEQYF
14	TRBV12-3/TRBV12-4	TRBJ2-7	CASSPTSGSAEQYF
19	TRBV3-1	TRBJ2-1	CASSQDLSAYFSSYNEQFF
13	TRBV6-4	TRBJ1-1	CASSDGDGTEAFF
14	TRBV7-2	TRBJ2-3	CASSFGPPPYTQYF
15	TRBV5-1	TRBJ2-5	CASSLSPGEGETQYF
12	TRBV12-3/TRBV12-4	TRBJ2-1	CASSFQDRGLFF
15	TRBV15	TRBJ2-3	CATSTGGGAVDTQYF
16	TRBV29-1	TRBJ2-7	CSVVGGGRQGFYEQYF
11	TRBV25-1	TRBJ2-1	CASSESNEQFF
15	TRBV18	TRBJ2-3	CASSPRSGDSDTQYF
12	TRBV29-1	TRBJ1-2	CSVPTGGYGYTF
15	TRBV14	TRBJ2-3	CASSQALADPDTQYF
12	TRBV29-1	TRBJ1-2	CSVGAGNYGYTF
13	TRBV20-1	TRBJ1-2	CSAMDREAYGYTF
14	TRBV20-1	TRBJ1-5	CSARRTRDIQPQHF
12	TRBV5-1	TRBJ1-1	CASSSGNTEAFF
18	TRBV20-1	TRBJ2-1	CSARDSGRTSGDYNEQFF
14	TRBV6-6	TRBJ1-1	CASSILQAPDEAFF
12	TRBV12-3/TRBV12-4	TRBJ2-7	CASTHSTYEQYF